The 25 T cell receptor beta chains given below trace back to one sample, sequenced in a study of blood T cell repertoires in COVID-19. Sequenced by immunoSEQ multiplex PCR; TCRdb stores in-frame clones only, minus some. The sample includes over 200,000 clones, approximately 86% of them seen just once. Sequenced input: peripheral blood. These receptors all come from a man aged 35-49 years with acute or convalescent COVID-19.

The rearrangement uses TRBV5-1 and TRBJ2-7; D gene unclear. CDR3 size: 13 residues. V lost 3 bases and J 3 bases, leaving 10 bases between the germline ends. CDR1 and CDR2 (germline): SGHRS, YFSETQ. The chain's CDR3 is CASSSVTNYEQYF. The CDR3 region has the DNA TGCGCCAGCAGCTCCGTAACAAACTACGAGCAGTACTTC. The whole variable domain, filled in from reference TRBV5-1 and TRBJ2-7, reads KAGVTQTPRYLIKTRGQQVTLSCSPISGHRSVSWYQQTPGQGLQFLFEYFSETQRNKGNFPGRFSGRQFSNSRSEMNVSTLELGDSALYLCASSSVTNYEQYFGPGTRLTVT.

V gene TRBV6-5 combines with J gene TRBJ2-7; a possible D gene is TRBD2 (6 bases). CDR3 length: 14 residues. V was cut by 2 bases and J by 2 bases, with 10 bases left in between. Germline-derived CDR1 and CDR2 are MNHEY and SVGAGI. The CDR3, as DNA: TGTGCCAGCAGTTACGAGACTAGTGCCTACGAGCAGTACTTC. It codes for CASSYETSAYEQYF.

The chain links TRBV5-1 to TRBJ2-1; possible D gene TRBD1, 5 bases. The V and J ends lost 0 bases and 7 bases respectively, with 8 bases between them. CDR3 size: 13 residues. CDR1 and CDR2 from the germline V gene are SGHRS and YFSETQ. Here the CDR3 DNA reads TGCGCCAGCAGCTTGGACAGGCTGAATGAGCAGTTCTTC. This sequence encodes CASSLDRLNEQFF. Combining the CDR3 with reference TRBV5-1 and TRBJ2-1 gives the whole variable domain KAGVTQTPRYLIKTRGQQVTLSCSPISGHRSVSWYQQTPGQGLQFLFEYFSETQRNKGNFPGRFSGRQFSNSRSEMNVSTLELGDSALYLCASSLDRLNEQFFGPGTRLTVL.

The V gene is TRBV10-1, the J gene TRBJ1-1; possibly TRBD1 for D (5 bases). Between the trimmed V and J ends, which lost 5 bases and 2 bases, there was a span of 9 bases. CDR3 length: 13 residues. Germline-derived CDR1 and CDR2 are WNHNN and SYGVQD (reference sequence). CDR3 bases: TGCGCCAGCAGTCCCGACAGCAACACTGAAGCTTTCTTT. This codes for CASSPDSNTEAFF.

This chain connects TRBV9 to TRBJ1-2; no definite D call. The CDR3 sequence is 15 residues long. CDR1 and CDR2 (germline): SGDLS, YYNGEE. Trimming removed 0 bases at V and 3 bases at J, with 12 bases between. The CDR3 reads CASSVGSENDYGYTF. The CDR3, as DNA: TGTGCCAGCAGCGTAGGGTCAGAAAATGACTATGGCTACACCTTC.

The chain employs TRBV18 and TRBJ2-2; 7 bases align to TRBD2. The germline CDR1 and CDR2 sequences are KGHSH and LQKENI. After removal of 3 bases from V and 2 bases from J, the junction contained 6 bases not matched to a gene. This CDR3 is built from 16 residues. CDR3 residues: CASSPPGTTNTGELFF. Written as DNA, the CDR3 is TGTGCCAGCTCACCCCCCGGGACTACAAACACCGGGGAGCTGTTTTTT.

This chain uses TRBV30 with TRBJ2-7; TRBD1 matches 11 bases. CDR1 GTSNPN and CDR2 SVGIG come from the germline V gene (reference sequence). The CDR3 has 12 amino acids. V was pared by 5 bases and J by 7 bases, with 4 bases of the junction left unmatched. In DNA form, the CDR3 reads TGTGCCTGGGGACAGGGGGCAAGAGAGCAGTACTTC. Translated: CAWGQGAREQYF. Full variable domain (rest looked up from reference TRBV30 and TRBJ2-7): SQTIHQWPATLVQPVGSPLSLECTVEGTSNPNLYWYRQAAGRGLQLLFYSVGIGQISSEVPQNLSASRPQDRQFILSSKKLLLSDSGFYLCAWGQGAREQYFGPGTRLTVT.

This rearrangement joins TRBV14 to TRBJ1-2; possible D gene TRBD1, 6 bases. Germline lookup yields CDR1 SGHDN and CDR2 FVKESK. This CDR3 comprises 14 residues. The V and J ends lost 8 bases and 3 bases respectively, with 16 bases between them. The CDR3: CASDPGGHYYGYTF. Written as DNA, the CDR3 is TGTGCCAGCGACCCCGGGGGGCACTACTATGGCTACACCTTC.

The chain uses TRBV6-2 or TRBV6-3 and TRBJ1-4; no clear D gene. Germline V lookup: CDR1 MNHEY, CDR2 SVGEGT. This CDR3 comprises 13 residues. Trimming took 5 bases from V and 7 from J, leaving 11 bases between them. CDR3 in DNA: TGTGCCAGCAGTACTTTCTACGGTGAAAAACTGTTTTTT. Encoded protein: CASSTFYGEKLFF.

V usage is TRBV5-1 and J usage is TRBJ2-7; TRBD2 aligns across 8 bases. The germline V gene encodes CDR1 SGHRS and CDR2 YFSETQ. V lost 0 bases, J lost 5 bases, and 13 bases stayed unmatched. CDR3 size: 17 residues. The CDR3 DNA is TGCGCCAGCAGCTTGGCACCTAGCGGGTTAAATTTGGACGAGCAGTACTTC. As protein: CASSLAPSGLNLDEQYF.

The V call is TRBV30, the J call TRBJ1-2, with TRBD1 identical over 7 bases. The CDR3 extends over 15 amino acids. Germline assignment: CDR1 GTSNPN and CDR2 SVGIG (reference sequence). The V segment lost 2 bases and the J segment 0 bases; nucleotides outside the gene matches: 6. The CDR3 region is CAWSIMTGSNYGYTF. As DNA, the CDR3 is TGTGCCTGGAGTATTATGACAGGGTCTAACTATGGCTACACCTTC.

V gene TRBV29-1 combines with J gene TRBJ2-1, with unresolved D. The CDR3 consists of 14 residues. Germline values: CDR1 SQVTM, CDR2 ANQGSEA. V lost 7 bases to trimming and J lost 2 bases, with 15 bases between them. DNA of the CDR3: TGCAGCGCCGAGACACCTACCGCCTACAATGAGCAGTTCTTC. This gives the protein CSAETPTAYNEQFF.

Only one count was recorded for this clone. V gene TRBV19 combines with J gene TRBJ2-7; TRBD1 might be the D (6 bases). V was shortened by 5 bases and J by 2 bases, with 13 bases between the two germline ends. The CDR3 is 14 residues long. Germline CDR1 is LNHDA and CDR2 is SQIVND (reference sequence). The CDR3 bases are TGTGCCAGTAGTCTGGCAGGGGACCCCTACGAGCAGTACTTC. Protein: CASSLAGDPYEQYF.

The CDR3 DNA reads as TGTGCCAGCAGTTTTAGGGACAGGGGACGACAGCCCCAGCATTTT. Its protein is CASSFRDRGRQPQHF. This chain uses TRBV27 with TRBJ1-5; 10 bases line up with TRBD1. Germline loops: CDR1 MNHEY, CDR2 SMNVEV (reference sequence). The CDR3 length is 15 residues. The junction had 6 bases not matched to a gene; V was cut back by 3 bases and J by 7 bases.

This clone has just one count. This chain links TRBV3-1 (or the pseudogene TRBV3-2) with TRBJ2-1, with 9 bases matching TRBD1. CDR1 is LGHDT, CDR2 YNNKEL, per germline (reference sequence). The CDR3 is 12 amino acids. V trimming: 8 bases; J trimming: 6 bases; junction bases outside the gene matches: 2. CDR3 sequence: CASETGGNEQFF. As DNA, the CDR3 is TGTGCCAGCGAGACAGGGGGCAATGAGCAGTTCTTC.

J is TRBJ1-6 and V is TRBV10-3; TRBD1 matches at 8 bases. From germline, CDR1 is ENHRY and CDR2 SYGVKD. Germline trimming cut 11 bases from V and 8 bases from J; bases unmatched to any gene: 11. The CDR3 is 14 residues long. The CDR3 loop reads CAVGQGVVDSPLHF. For the CDR3, the DNA is TGTGCCGTCGGACAGGGTGTAGTTGATTCACCCCTCCACTTT.

This CDR3 reads CASSYRVAEKLFF. Written as DNA, the CDR3 is TGTGCCAGCAGTTACCGGGTTGCTGAAAAACTGTTTTTT. The V call is TRBV6-5, the J call TRBJ1-4; no clear D gene. Trimming pared 2 bases from V and 7 bases from J, leaving 8 bases between. The CDR3 sequence is 13 residues long. CDR1 MNHEY and CDR2 SVGAGI come from the germline V gene.

The rearrangement joins TRBV5-6 to TRBJ1-2; D is uncertain. The germline V and J ends were trimmed by 2 bases and 8 bases, with 7 bases remaining between them. The CDR3 contains 11 residues. Germline CDR1 and CDR2: SGHDT and YYEEEE. For the CDR3, the DNA is TGTGCCAGCAGCTTCGGGGAAGGCTACACCTTC. Encoded protein: CASSFGEGYTF. The full variable domain, in which reference TRBV5-6 and TRBJ1-2 provide the parts outside the CDR3, is DAGVTQSPTHLIKTRGQQVTLRCSPKSGHDTVSWYQQALGQGPQFIFQYYEEEERQRGNFPDRFSGHQFPNYSSELNVNALLLGDSALYLCASSFGEGYTFGSGTRLTVV.

V usage is TRBV5-8 and J usage is TRBJ2-7, with 8 positions matching TRBD1. Trimming cost V 0 bases and J 3 bases; bases outside gene matches: 5. The V gene's germline CDR1 is SGHTS and CDR2 YDEGEE. This CDR3 comprises 15 residues. The CDR3 spells CASSLVAQGVYEQYF. The CDR3 region has the DNA TGTGCCAGCAGCTTGGTTGCACAGGGGGTCTACGAGCAGTACTTC.

The chain carries TRBV6-5 and TRBJ2-7, with D unresolved. The germline V gene has CDR1 MNHEY and CDR2 SVGAGI. The CDR3 length is 14 residues. The V gene lost 8 bases and the J gene lost 1 base, with 15 bases spanning the gap. The CDR3 nucleotides read TGTGCCAGCTGGTCTCTTGTTGAGTCCTACGAGCAGTACTTC. As protein: CASWSLVESYEQYF.

This clone is a singleton in its sample. V gene TRBV28 combines with J gene TRBJ1-4; D might be TRBD1 (6 bases). V was pared by 6 bases and J by 8 bases, with 16 bases between. Germline V gene data show CDR1 as MDHEN and CDR2 as SYDVKM. CDR3 length: 14 amino acids. CDR3 DNA: TGTGCCAGCAGCCCCGGCGGGGGCAAAGAAAAACTGTTTTTT. Translated: CASSPGGGKEKLFF.

The chain has TRBV2 and TRBJ1-5; D remains ambiguous. Trimming removed 2 bases at V and 0 bases at J, with 8 bases between. CDR3 size: 15 residues. Germline loops: CDR1 SNHLY, CDR2 FYNNEI. The CDR3 sequence is CASSEQQISNQPQHF. CDR3 nucleotide sequence: TGTGCCAGCAGTGAACAACAGATTAGCAATCAGCCCCAGCATTTT.

The chain combines TRBV4-2 with TRBJ1-4; 10 bases line up with TRBD1. The CDR3 runs to 15 residues. V shed 3 bases and J 8 bases; nucleotides not matched to a gene: 6. Germline V CDR1 and CDR2: LGHNA, YNFKEQ. CDR3 coding DNA: TGTGCCAGCAGCCAGACGGACAGGGGGGAGGAAAAACTGTTTTTT. This translates into CASSQTDRGEEKLFF.

J is TRBJ2-7 and V is TRBV7-2; 7 bases fit TRBD1. The CDR3 consists of 17 residues. Germline assignment: CDR1 SGHTA and CDR2 FQGNSA. V was clipped by 0 bases and J by 2 bases; unmatched bases: 10. Here the CDR3 DNA reads TGTGCCAGCAGCTTAGCTACGACAGGGTGGGACCCCTACGAGCAGTACTTC. Amino acids: CASSLATTGWDPYEQYF.

This chain joins TRBV5-4 and TRBJ2-4, with 8 bases identical to TRBD1. Trimming removed 3 bases from V and 0 bases from J; junction bases left unmatched: 5. The CDR3 length is 16 residues. Germline V lookup: CDR1 SGHNT, CDR2 YYREEE (reference sequence). The CDR3 DNA follows: TGTGCCAGCAGCTACCGGACAGGGATAGCCAAAAACATTCAGTACTTC. It encodes CASSYRTGIAKNIQYF.